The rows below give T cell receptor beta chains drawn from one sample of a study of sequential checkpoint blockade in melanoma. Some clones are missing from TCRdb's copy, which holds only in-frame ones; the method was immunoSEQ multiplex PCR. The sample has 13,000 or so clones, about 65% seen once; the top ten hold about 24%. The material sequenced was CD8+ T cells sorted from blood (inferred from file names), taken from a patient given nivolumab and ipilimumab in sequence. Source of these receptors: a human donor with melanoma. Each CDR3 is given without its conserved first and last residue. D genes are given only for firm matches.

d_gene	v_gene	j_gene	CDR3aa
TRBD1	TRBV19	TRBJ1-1	ASSTPGQGGTEAF
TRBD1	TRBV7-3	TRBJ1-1	ASSLSGTGGEAF
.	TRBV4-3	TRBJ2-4	ASSQDRGGGQNIQY
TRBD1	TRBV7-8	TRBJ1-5	ASSPHRGPSNQPQH
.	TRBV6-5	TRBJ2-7	ASSYTAGSYEQY
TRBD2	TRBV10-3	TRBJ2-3	AISESTTSGSTDTQY
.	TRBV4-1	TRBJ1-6	ASSQVEGSNSPLH
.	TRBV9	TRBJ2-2	ASSVDSAILGELF
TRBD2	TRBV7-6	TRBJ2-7	ASRTSGSYEQY
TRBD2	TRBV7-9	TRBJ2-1	ASSAEVWRGGDYEQF
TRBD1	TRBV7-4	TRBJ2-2	ASSLTDGQGTGELF
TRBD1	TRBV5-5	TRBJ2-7	ASSLARGRDEQY
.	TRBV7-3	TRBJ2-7	ASSLTSLSSPYEQY
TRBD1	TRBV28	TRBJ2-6	ASSPPTGKRSGANVLT
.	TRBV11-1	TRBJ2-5	ASSWERGYQETQY
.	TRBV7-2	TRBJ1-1	ASSLYRSDTEAF
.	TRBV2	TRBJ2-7	ASSELGGSYEQY
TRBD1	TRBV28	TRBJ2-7	ASSSAGTETPFYEQY
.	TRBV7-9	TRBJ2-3	ASSPVNTDTQY
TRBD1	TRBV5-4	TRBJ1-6	ASSLIPVSGTGAMEGPLH
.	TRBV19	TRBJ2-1	ASSIDPESNEQF
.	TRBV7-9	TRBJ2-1	ASSLIVTGTGNEQF
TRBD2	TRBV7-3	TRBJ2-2	ASSWTSTGELF
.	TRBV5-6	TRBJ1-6	ASSFSSPYGNSPLH
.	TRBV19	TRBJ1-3	ASQNRASGNTIY
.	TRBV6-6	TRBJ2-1	ASSHLVPPYNEQF
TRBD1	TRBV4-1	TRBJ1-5	ASSRDPDRAGSNQPQH
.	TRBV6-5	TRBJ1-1	ASSRPGVYTEAF
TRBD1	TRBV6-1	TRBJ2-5	ASSVIGGGETQY
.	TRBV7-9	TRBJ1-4	ASSSGVREKLF
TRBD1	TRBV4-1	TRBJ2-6	ASSPGTGITAGANVLT
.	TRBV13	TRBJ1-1	ASSFGQNTEAF
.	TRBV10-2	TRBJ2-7	ASSDSPYGQY
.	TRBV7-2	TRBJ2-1	ASSSIDRTPDEQF
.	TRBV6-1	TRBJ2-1	ASSGTFSSYNEQF
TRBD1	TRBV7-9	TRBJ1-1	ASRPGGNPNTEAF
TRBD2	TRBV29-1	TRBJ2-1	SAPAGGLRNEQF
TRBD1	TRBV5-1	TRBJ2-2	ASSQTRDRGRRELF
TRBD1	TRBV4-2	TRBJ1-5	ASSGTGGGDQPQH
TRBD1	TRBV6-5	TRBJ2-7	ASRPGQGGEQY
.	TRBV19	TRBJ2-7	ASSIAGNFREQY
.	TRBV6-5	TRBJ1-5	ASSHGGSNQPQH
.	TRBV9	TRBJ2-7	ASSPSDSGGEQY
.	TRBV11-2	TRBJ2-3	ASSPHEARAQY
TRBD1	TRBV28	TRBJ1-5	ASSSLSTGANQPQH
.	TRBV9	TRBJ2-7	ASSVVSGYEQY